The entry below gives a single T cell receptor beta chain sequence along with its context. The sample originates from a study of cytomegalovirus exposure and HLA in healthy donors. Primers for the PCR totalled 60 Vbeta and 13 Jbeta. The table came from immunoSEQ multiplex PCR; TCRdb's copy has only in-frame clones and leaves some out. The sample consists of 110,000 to 150,000 clones, roughly 76% of them appearing once. Regarding donors, all were healthy bone marrow donors. The TCR originated in a female donor in good health and CMV-seronegative. The specimen was PBMCs.

The CDR3 sequence: CASSFGGRQTGYTF. In nucleotides, the CDR3 is TGTGCCAGCAGTTTCGGGGGGCGCCAGACTGGCTACACCTTC. This rearrangement joins TRBV28 to TRBJ1-2; a weak D match, TRBD1 (6 bases). The CDR3 sequence is 14 residues long. Germline values: CDR1 MDHEN, CDR2 SYDVKM. V was trimmed by 3 bases and J by 7 bases, leaving 15 bases between them.